These 22 T cell receptor beta chains share one sample of origin, sequenced in a study of control samples from healthy donors and cancer patients. TCRdb keeps only in-frame clones here, not all; method: immunoSEQ multiplex PCR. The sample carries about 86,000 clones, less than 90% recorded once. Material for sequencing was PBMCs. Every receptor here comes from a woman in her fifties or sixties with colorectal cancer.

The chain carries TRBV6-5 and TRBJ1-5, with TRBD1 matching 8 bases. The CDR3 length is 15 residues. J gave up 4 bases and V 4 bases, and 6 bases lay outside the gene matches. Germline loops: CDR1 MNHEY, CDR2 SVGAGI. The CDR3 here is CASSLSGGPNQPQHF. CDR3 in DNA: TGTGCCAGCAGTTTATCAGGGGGCCCTAATCAGCCCCAGCATTTT.

The CDR3 sequence is CASSRGTGFGNTIYF. The CDR3 DNA is TGTGCCAGCAGTCGAGGGACAGGGTTTGGAAACACCATATATTTT. The J gene is TRBJ1-3, the V gene TRBV27; 9 bases fit TRBD1. Germline V gives CDR1 MNHEY, CDR2 SMNVEV (reference sequence). J was trimmed by 3 bases and V by 5 bases; bases with no gene match: 5. This CDR3 region has 15 residues.

V and J are TRBV5-1 and TRBJ1-2; TRBD1 matches 7 bases. Germline CDR1 and CDR2: SGHRS and YFSETQ. The CDR3 consists of 17 residues. V was clipped by 0 bases and J by 1 base; unmatched bases: 9. The CDR3 loop reads CASSLEPRTGGNYGYTF. As DNA, the CDR3 is TGCGCCAGCAGCTTGGAACCAAGGACAGGTGGTAACTATGGCTACACCTTC.

The rearrangement uses TRBV7-2 and TRBJ1-4; D remains ambiguous. With 4 bases removed from V and 4 bases from J, the gap between germline ends came to 10 bases. Germline V gene data show CDR1 as SGHTA and CDR2 as FQGNSA. This CDR3 region has 14 residues. CDR3 loop: CASSSQPGNEKLFF. The CDR3 DNA sequence: TGTGCCAGCAGCTCCCAACCGGGTAATGAAAAACTGTTTTTT.

The rearrangement links TRBV5-3 to TRBJ1-4; perhaps TRBD1 as D (5 bases). TRBV5-3 is assigned to the ORF class and has an uncertain function. The V end was cut by 1 base, the J end by 4 bases, with 14 bases between. The CDR3 has 16 amino acids. CDR3 residues: CARSLRFRDVNEKLFF. In DNA, the CDR3 is TGTGCCAGAAGCTTGAGATTTCGGGACGTTAATGAAAAACTGTTTTTT.

In DNA form, the CDR3 reads TGTGCCAGCACTGGGCCCCACTATCAGCCCCAGCATTTT. Its protein is CASTGPHYQPQHF. The genes are TRBV7-9 and TRBJ1-5; no reliable D call. CDR3 length equals 13 residues. V shed 7 bases and J shed 5 bases, with 12 bases lying between them. Germline V CDR1 and CDR2: SEHNR, FQNEAQ (reference sequence). The full variable domain, completed using reference TRBV7-9 and TRBJ1-5, is DTGVSQNPRHKITKRGQNVTFRCDPISEHNRLYWYRQTLGQGPEFLTYFQNEAQLEKSRLLSDRFSAERPKGSFSTLEIQRTEQGDSAMYLCASTGPHYQPQHFGDGTRLSIL.

The CDR3 sequence is CASSMPGGAWETQYF. CDR3 bases: TGTGCCAGTAGTATGCCCGGGGGGGCATGGGAGACCCAGTACTTC. The rearrangement joins TRBV19 to TRBJ2-5; TRBD2 aligns across 8 bases. Unmatched junction bases numbered 8, after V lost 3 bases and J lost 5 bases. The CDR3 length is 15 residues. In germline, CDR1 is LNHDA, CDR2 SQIVND (reference sequence).

The chain links TRBV10-3 to TRBJ2-1; no clear D. Trimming took off 7 bases at V and 7 bases at J, with 20 bases between the two ends. The CDR3 totals 15 residues. Germline-derived CDR1 and CDR2 are ENHRY and SYGVKD. The CDR3 is CAITLPTPRGNEQFF. CDR3 coding DNA: TGTGCCATCACTTTACCCACCCCTCGTGGGAATGAGCAGTTCTTC.

The rearrangement links TRBV6-2 or TRBV6-3 to TRBJ2-3; 11 bases match TRBD2. The germline V gene has CDR1 MNHEY and CDR2 SVGEGT. Germline trimming cut 6 bases from V and 2 bases from J; bases unmatched to any gene: 4. This CDR3 spans 15 amino acids. The CDR3 loop reads CASSPSGGTTDTQYF. The CDR3 DNA sequence: TGTGCCAGCAGCCCTAGCGGGGGGACCACAGATACGCAGTATTTT.

The J gene is TRBJ1-4, the V gene TRBV27, with a weak D call TRBD1 (6 bases). V lost 5 bases to trimming and J lost 8 bases, with 18 bases between them. The CDR3 covers 15 residues. CDR1 and CDR2 from the germline V gene are MNHEY and SMNVEV (reference sequence). The CDR3 reads CASSPRGQIREKLFF. DNA of the CDR3: TGTGCCAGCAGTCCCCGTGGACAGATAAGGGAAAAACTGTTTTTT.

This chain uses TRBV18 with TRBJ1-3; D is perhaps TRBD1 (6 bases). V lost 2 bases to trimming and J lost 4 bases, with 12 bases between them. The length of the CDR3 is 15 residues. CDR1 and CDR2 from the germline V gene are KGHSH and LQKENI. The CDR3 protein is CASSPGRGAGNTIYF. The CDR3 coding sequence is TGTGCCAGCTCACCAGGCAGGGGTGCCGGAAACACCATATATTTT. The full variable domain, with the rest looked up from reference TRBV18 and TRBJ1-3, is NAGVMQNPRHLVRRRGQEARLRCSPMKGHSHVYWYRQLPEEGLKFMVYLQKENIIDESGMPKERFSAEFPKEGPSILRIQQVVRGDSAAYFCASSPGRGAGNTIYFGEGSWLTVV.

The V call is TRBV28, the J call TRBJ1-1, with a tentative D call TRBD1 (5 bases). V was pared by 8 bases and J by 4 bases, with 20 bases between. Looked up from germline, CDR1 is MDHEN and CDR2 is SYDVKM. The CDR3 covers 15 residues. CDR3 bases: TGTGCCAGCCGTGCTCCGGGATTTAGGGGCACTGAAGCTTTCTTT. As protein: CASRAPGFRGTEAFF.

The sample holds a few counts of this clone. The V gene is TRBV15, the J gene TRBJ1-2; the D gene is possibly TRBD1 (5 bases). V was cut by 3 bases and J by 4 bases, with 9 bases left in between. The CDR3 spans 13 residues. Germline V CDR1 and CDR2: LNHNV, YYDKDF (reference sequence). The CDR3 here is CATSSNRGYGYTF. The CDR3 DNA sequence: TGTGCCACCAGCAGTAATAGGGGCTATGGCTACACCTTC.

This sequence joins TRBV12-5 and TRBJ2-1, with TRBD2 matching 16 bases. This CDR3 is built from 18 residues. Germline loops: CDR1 LGHNT, CDR2 FRNRAP. V lost 4 bases, J lost 7 bases, and 10 bases stayed unmatched. CDR3 residues: CASGWGLAGGPQTNEQFF. As DNA, the CDR3 is TGTGCTAGTGGTTGGGGACTAGCGGGGGGGCCCCAGACGAATGAGCAGTTCTTC.

In its sample, this clone was seen once. V and J are TRBV6-5 and TRBJ2-7; a possible D gene is TRBD2 (6 bases). Germline V lookup: CDR1 MNHEY, CDR2 SVGAGI. The CDR3 runs 14 residues. Trimming took 7 bases from V and 6 from J, leaving 19 bases between them. The CDR3 region is CASKRLGGAGEQYV. The CDR3 bases are TGTGCCAGCAAACGGCTCGGGGGTGCTGGCGAGCAGTACGTC.

This chain uses TRBV18 with TRBJ2-2, with D possibly matching TRBD1 (6 bases). CDR3 length: 16 residues. V lost 3 bases and J lost 5, with 16 bases in between. The germline CDR1 and CDR2 sequences are KGHSH and LQKENI. CDR3 residues: CASSPKTGRWTGELFF. CDR3 nucleotide sequence: TGTGCCAGCTCACCGAAGACAGGACGTTGGACCGGGGAGCTGTTTTTT.

This CDR3 reads CASALPTAGNYGYTF. The DNA for the CDR3 is TGTGCCAGTGCCTTGCCCACGGCGGGAAACTATGGCTACACCTTC. The chain employs TRBV19 and TRBJ1-2; the D is unclear. Trimming left V 8 bases short and J 2 bases short, with 18 bases between. This CDR3 contains 15 residues. Germline CDR1 reads LNHDA; CDR2 reads SQIVND (reference sequence). The whole variable domain, remainder taken from reference TRBV19 and TRBJ1-2, is DGGITQSPKYLFRKEGQNVTLSCEQNLNHDAMYWYRQDPGQGLRLIYYSQIVNDFQKGDIAEGYSVSREKKESFPLTVTSAQKNPTAFYLCASALPTAGNYGYTFGSGTRLTVV.

This chain links TRBV28 with TRBJ1-1; D might be TRBD1 (5 bases). CDR3 length: 14 amino acids. From germline, CDR1 is MDHEN and CDR2 SYDVKM. Trimming cost V 4 bases and J 5 bases, with 14 bases left between them. The CDR3 DNA sequence: TGTGCCAGCAGTTCAAATGGGGGAAGGACTGAAGCTTTCTTT. This translates into CASSSNGGRTEAFF.

This chain uses TRBV5-6 with TRBJ2-1; possibly TRBD2 for D (5 bases). The CDR3 totals 12 residues. V lost 4 bases to trimming and J lost 6 bases, with 8 bases between them. CDR1 and CDR2 (germline): SGHDT, YYEEEE. The CDR3 reads CASSPGSNEQFF. CDR3 coding DNA: TGTGCCAGCAGCCCGGGGTCCAATGAGCAGTTCTTC.

In the case of this clone: The sample contains more than one DNA sequence encoding this CDR3. The chain uses TRBV7-2 and TRBJ1-1; D gene uncertain. Trimming took off 1 base at V and 0 bases at J, with 3 bases between the two ends. Germline CDR1 SGHTA, CDR2 FQGNSA. The CDR3 runs 13 residues. The CDR3 region is CASSLVVNTEAFF. CDR3 nucleotide sequence: TGTGCCAGCAGCTTAGTGGTGAACACTGAAGCTTTCTTT.

This clone was observed a single time. The chain employs TRBV4-1 and TRBJ2-3; D may correspond to TRBD1 or TRBD2 (6 bases each). In germline, CDR1 is MGHRA, CDR2 YSYEKL. This CDR3 has 18 amino acids. Between the trimmed V and J ends, which lost 0 bases and 0 bases, there was a span of 16 bases. CDR3 loop: CASSQDKGGTPSTDTQYF. For the CDR3, the DNA is TGCGCCAGCAGCCAAGATAAGGGCGGGACACCTAGCACAGATACGCAGTATTTT.

In its sample, this clone was seen once. The chain recombines TRBV29-1 with TRBJ2-1; weak D call: TRBD1 (5 bases). The germline gives CDR1 SQVTM, CDR2 ANQGSEA. The length of the CDR3 is 14 residues. V was clipped by 4 bases and J by 0 bases, with 10 bases between them. The CDR3 DNA reads as TGCAGCGTTGCCAGGGTGAGCTCCTACAATGAGCAGTTCTTC. Its protein product is CSVARVSSYNEQFF.